The text below deals with one T cell receptor (beta chain). Its antigen is as yet unknown. The V end lost 6 bases, the J end lost 0 bases, and 8 bases lay between the germline ends. Germline V gene sequence: CDR1 LNHDA, CDR2 SQIVND (reference sequence). The CDR3 spans 13 residues. The table came from immunoSEQ multiplex PCR; TCRdb's copy has only in-frame clones and leaves some out. The data show around 110,000 clones, 75% to 90% seen once. This entry comes from a study of T cell responses to AZD1222 COVID-19 vaccine. Study results and limitations: Increases in Spike-specific TCR breadth and depth were seen after two AZD1222 doses. Repertoire sampling happened only post peak T cell response.

This chain joins TRBV19 and TRBJ1-2; D is unclear. The sequencing used peripheral blood, collected on day 0 of AZD1222 vaccination. The receptor comes from an adult in good health. CDR3 in DNA: TGTGCCAGTAGCCTCGGTGCTAACTATGGCTACACCTTC. It yields the protein CASSLGANYGYTF. The full variable domain, in which reference TRBV19 and TRBJ1-2 provide the parts outside the CDR3, is DGGITQSPKYLFRKEGQNVTLSCEQNLNHDAMYWYRQDPGQGLRLIYYSQIVNDFQKGDIAEGYSVSREKKESFPLTVTSAQKNPTAFYLCASSLGANYGYTFGSGTRLTVV.